The clone carrying this T cell receptor (beta chain) showed up just a few times. Deletions cut 4 bases from V and 2 bases from J, with 10 bases between. In germline, CDR1 is KGHDR, CDR2 SFDVKD. CDR3 length: 15 amino acids. From 350 to 500 ng of RNA, a library with molecular barcoded alpha/delta and beta/gamma adaptors was made. TCRdb re-derived calls from the reads in MiXCR, one entry per CDR3 protein. The sample records 75,000 to 95,000 distinct CDR3 sequences, 20% to 25% being singletons. This record comes from a study of read filtering for tumor transcriptome and immune sequencing. The receptor's source is a donor at least 40 years old with multiple myeloma. What was sequenced was a population of CD138-negative cells sorted from bone marrow. This chain uses TRBV24-1 with TRBJ2-2; the D is unclear. The DNA of the CDR3 is TGTGCCACCAGTGACCACGACCACAACACCGGGGAGCTGTTTTTT. Its translation: CATSDHDHNTGELFF.